This is a list of T cell receptor beta chains from one sample in a study of blood T cell repertoires in COVID-19. TCRdb's table, derived via immunoSEQ multiplex PCR, lists solely in-frame clones and lacks some. The repertoire includes 40,000 to 55,000 clones, around 80% of them detected once, and 19% sits in the top ten. The sample taken for sequencing was peripheral blood. The receptors here all came from a man between 65 and 85 years old with acute or convalescent COVID-19. Both conserved end residues are part of each CDR3. D genes are given only for firm matches. Rows give clone size only sometimes, using once, few, many, or a class for an expanded clone.

TRBV6-5	NA	TRBJ1-1	TRBD1	TGTGCCAGCATAAACAGGGGCATCAACACTGAAGCTTTCTTT	CASINRGINTEAFF
TRBV6-5	NA	TRBJ2-5	NA	TGTGCCAGCAGGGGTACGGGGACCCAGTACTTC	CASRGTGTQYF
TRBV2	few	TRBJ2-4	TRBD2	TGTGCCAGCAGTGCTAGCGGGGGGGCCGGGCTCTGGTACTTC	CASSASGGAGLWYF
TRBV7-2	NA	TRBJ2-7	TRBD1	TGTGCCAGCAGCCTTAGTTCCGGGACAGGGGAAAGGTACGAGCAGTACTTC	CASSLSSGTGERYEQYF
TRBV28	few	TRBJ1-1	NA	TGTGCCAGCAGTTCCTTGACAGTATCCACTGAAGCTTTCTTT	CASSSLTVSTEAFF
TRBV4-1	NA	TRBJ1-3	NA	TGCGCCAGCAGCCAAGATCAGGACACTGGAAACACCATATATTTT	CASSQDQDTGNTIYF
TRBV4-2	NA	TRBJ1-5	TRBD1	TGTGCCAGCAGCCAAGCCTATACACAGGGGGCGAATCAGCCCCAGCATTTT	CASSQAYTQGANQPQHF
TRBV19	NA	TRBJ1-2	NA	TGTGCCAGTAGATTCGCGAGGGCGTCCGGCTACACCTTC	CASRFARASGYTF
TRBV18	NA	TRBJ1-2	NA	TGTGCCAGCTCTAACCAGGGAGGTCAGGGCTACACCTTC	CASSNQGGQGYTF
TRBV6-5	NA	TRBJ1-1	NA	TGTGCCAGCACCTCCCCGGGGGGACTGAACACTGAAGCTTTCTTT	CASTSPGGLNTEAFF
TRBV11-3	NA	TRBJ1-2	TRBD1	TGTGCCAGCAGCCTGCGGACAGGGTCTGCACGGGGCTACACCTTC	CASSLRTGSARGYTF
TRBV11-2	NA	TRBJ2-1	TRBD2	TGTGCCAGCAGCCCTGAGCGGGGGGGCCACAATGAGCAGTTCTTC	CASSPERGGHNEQFF
TRBV25-1	once	TRBJ1-4	TRBD1	TGTGCCAGCAGTGATCTGAGGGACAGAATCAATGAAAAACTGTTTTTT	CASSDLRDRINEKLFF
TRBV30	NA	TRBJ1-2	TRBD1	TGTGCCTGGAGTGTGGCAGGGGGCGGACCCTATGGCTACACCTTC	CAWSVAGGGPYGYTF
TRBV3-1/TRBV3-2	NA	TRBJ1-3	NA	TGTGCCAGCAGCCAGCCCAGGGGCATGATAGGAAACACCATATATTTT	CASSQPRGMIGNTIYF
TRBV6-6	NA	TRBJ1-2	TRBD1	TGTGCCAGCAGCCAAGCGGGACAGGGGGTGGGCTATGGCTACACCTTC	CASSQAGQGVGYGYTF
TRBV9	NA	TRBJ2-7	TRBD1	TGTGCCAGCAGCCCTTGGGACAGACCGATCTCCTACGAGCAGTACTTC	CASSPWDRPISYEQYF
TRBV2	NA	TRBJ1-4	NA	TGTGCCAGCATCACAGGGAAGGGGGAAAAACTGTTTTTT	CASITGKGEKLFF
TRBV30	NA	TRBJ1-3	NA	TGTGCCTGGAGTGTGGGCACGAGCTCTGGAAACACCATATATTTT	CAWSVGTSSGNTIYF
TRBV2	NA	TRBJ2-1	NA	TGTGCCAGCAGTGTTAGGACTGGTTACAATGAGCAGTTCTTC	CASSVRTGYNEQFF
TRBV5-4	NA	TRBJ1-1	NA	TGTGCCAGCAGCTTGGGGGGGGGCGACACTGAAGCTTTCTTT	CASSLGGGDTEAFF
TRBV4-2	NA	TRBJ2-3	TRBD2	TGTGCCAGCAGCCAATCGGGTCGTCGCGGGGGGGCCGGCACAGATACGCAGTATTTT	CASSQSGRRGGAGTDTQYF
TRBV14	NA	TRBJ2-3	TRBD2	TGTGCCAGCAGCCCGCCTGGACTAGCGGGGTACACAGATACGCAGTATTTT	CASSPPGLAGYTDTQYF
TRBV5-1	NA	TRBJ2-3	NA	TGCGCCAGCGGTCGTATCTCTGGACAGACAGATACGCAGTATTTT	CASGRISGQTDTQYF
TRBV6-5	NA	TRBJ1-2	TRBD1	TGTGCCAGCAGTTACACCCGACAGGGGGGTCATGGCTACACCTTC	CASSYTRQGGHGYTF
TRBV7-9	NA	TRBJ1-4	NA	TGTGCCAGCAGCCCCGACTCAAATGAAAAACTGTTTTTT	CASSPDSNEKLFF
TRBV10-3	NA	TRBJ2-5	NA	TGTGCCATCAGTGAGCCGGGGGAGACCCAGTACTTC	CAISEPGETQYF
TRBV7-8	NA	TRBJ2-3	NA	TGTGCCAGCAGCTTAGATAGGGGAAGTACAGATACGCAGTATTTT	CASSLDRGSTDTQYF
TRBV29-1	NA	TRBJ2-2	NA	TGCAGCGTTGAAGGGACCCTGAAAGGGGACACCGGGGAGCTGTTTTTT	CSVEGTLKGDTGELFF
TRBV3-1/TRBV3-2	NA	TRBJ2-1	NA	TGTGCCAGCAGCCGCTGGGACTCCACCTACAATGAGCAGTTCTTC	CASSRWDSTYNEQFF
TRBV9	NA	TRBJ2-5	NA	TGTGCCAGCAGCGTGGACAGTCAAGAGACCCAGTACTTC	CASSVDSQETQYF
TRBV27	NA	TRBJ2-3	NA	TGTGCCAGCAGGCACTCAACTGCAGATACGCAGTATTTT	CASRHSTADTQYF
TRBV30	NA	TRBJ1-5	NA	TGTGCCTGGAGTCTAGGTGGCGATCAGCCCCAGCATTTT	CAWSLGGDQPQHF
TRBV18	NA	TRBJ1-6	NA	TGTGCCAGCTCACCTAGCTCTCCGGGAACTAATTCACCCCTCCACTTT	CASSPSSPGTNSPLHF
TRBV19	NA	TRBJ1-2	NA	TGTGCCAGTAGCGGGGGTTGGAACTATGGCTACACCTTC	CASSGGWNYGYTF
TRBV5-6	NA	TRBJ1-2	TRBD1	TGTGCCAGCACCCGGACAGGGGACGGGTATGGCTACACCTTC	CASTRTGDGYGYTF
TRBV9	few	TRBJ2-7	NA	TGTGCCAGCAGCCCCCGGCTAGCGATCAACGAGCAGTACTTC	CASSPRLAINEQYF
TRBV19	NA	TRBJ2-4	NA	TGTGCCAGTGGGAAACAGGGCACCCAGGGAAACATTCAGTACTTC	CASGKQGTQGNIQYF
TRBV9	NA	TRBJ1-2	TRBD1	TGTGCCAGCAGCTCCTCCGGGACAGGCCCCTATGGCTACACCTTC	CASSSSGTGPYGYTF
TRBV12-5	NA	TRBJ2-3	TRBD1	TGTGCTAGTGGTTTGAACAGGGGGAGCACAGATACGCAGTATTTT	CASGLNRGSTDTQYF
TRBV10-2	NA	TRBJ2-3	TRBD2	TGCGCCAGCAGTGAGGGCCGACTAGCGGGGGATATCAGGGGGGCGCAGTATTTT	CASSEGRLAGDIRGAQYF
TRBV3-1/TRBV3-2	few	TRBJ1-2	NA	TGTGCCAGCAGCCAAGATCTCAGCCGGGGTGGCTACACCTTC	CASSQDLSRGGYTF
TRBV7-3	NA	TRBJ1-1	NA	TGTGCCAGCAGCACCTACAGGGTGAACACTGAAGCTTTCTTT	CASSTYRVNTEAFF
TRBV7-3	NA	TRBJ2-2	TRBD1	TGTGCCAGCAGCCCTGGACAGGTCAACACCGGGGAGCTGTTTTTT	CASSPGQVNTGELFF
TRBV10-2	NA	TRBJ1-5	TRBD1	TGCGCCAGCAGGCAGACAGGGGCGAATCAGCCCCAGCATTTT	CASRQTGANQPQHF
TRBV21-1	once	TRBJ2-5	NA	TGCGGGGGGGAGACCCAGTACTTC	CGGETQYF
TRBV7-3	few	TRBJ2-7	NA	TGTGCCAGCACCCCACATTGGTACGAGCAGTACTTC	CASTPHWYEQYF
TRBV3-1/TRBV3-2	NA	TRBJ2-1	NA	TGTGCCAGCAGCCAAGGGGCTAGCATCAGTGAGCAGTTCTTC	CASSQGASISEQFF
TRBV23-1	once	TRBJ1-1	NA	TGCGCCAGCCCCATTGAGGGCGGAGAAAATAGGACTGAAGCTTTCTTT	CASPIEGGENRTEAFF
TRBV27	NA	TRBJ2-1	NA	TGTGCCAGCAGTTTACGAGTCCACAATGAGCAGTTCTTC	CASSLRVHNEQFF
TRBV5-1	NA	TRBJ1-1	TRBD1	TGCGCCAGCAGCTTGGCCTCAGGGGGCACTGAAGCTTTCTTT	CASSLASGGTEAFF